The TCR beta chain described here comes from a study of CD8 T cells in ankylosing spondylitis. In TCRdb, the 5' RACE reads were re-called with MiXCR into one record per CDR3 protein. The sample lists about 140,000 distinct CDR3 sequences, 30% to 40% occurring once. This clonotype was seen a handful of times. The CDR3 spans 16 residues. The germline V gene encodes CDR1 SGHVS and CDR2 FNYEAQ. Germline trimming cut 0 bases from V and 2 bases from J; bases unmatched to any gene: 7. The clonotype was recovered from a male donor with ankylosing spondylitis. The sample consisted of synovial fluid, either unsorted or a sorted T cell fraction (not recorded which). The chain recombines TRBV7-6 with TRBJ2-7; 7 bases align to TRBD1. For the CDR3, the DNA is TGTGCCAGCAGCTTAGCGATCGGGGACAGCACCTACGAGCAGTACTTC. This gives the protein CASSLAIGDSTYEQYF.